This T cell receptor (beta chain) was found in a study of T cell responses to AZD1222 COVID-19 vaccine. Across the study: Pooling of second doses given at about 4 or about 12 weeks was done. Points from the study as a whole: An increase in Spike-specific TCR breadth and depth was observed after two AZD1222 doses. Sampling captured repertoires only after the peak T cell response. Clonal diversity may have been underestimated in mostly white British donors.

Generated by immunoSEQ multiplex PCR, the TCRdb table keeps only in-frame clones and is missing some. Of roughly 150,000 clones in the sample, 90% to 95% are singletons; the top ten hold 5.1%. Concerning this clone: Its antigen is not identified.

The V and J ends lost 4 bases and 0 bases respectively, with 9 bases between them. The CDR3 length is 14 residues. Germline V gives CDR1 LGHDT, CDR2 YNNKEL (reference sequence). The receptor was derived from an adult in good health. The specimen comprised peripheral blood, sampled on day 0 of AZD1222 vaccination. The rearrangement links TRBV3-1 (or the pseudogene TRBV3-2) to TRBJ1-1; D is ambiguous. As DNA, the CDR3 is TGTGCCAGCAGCCGGTCCCCAGTGAACACTGAAGCTTTCTTT. Residues: CASSRSPVNTEAFF.